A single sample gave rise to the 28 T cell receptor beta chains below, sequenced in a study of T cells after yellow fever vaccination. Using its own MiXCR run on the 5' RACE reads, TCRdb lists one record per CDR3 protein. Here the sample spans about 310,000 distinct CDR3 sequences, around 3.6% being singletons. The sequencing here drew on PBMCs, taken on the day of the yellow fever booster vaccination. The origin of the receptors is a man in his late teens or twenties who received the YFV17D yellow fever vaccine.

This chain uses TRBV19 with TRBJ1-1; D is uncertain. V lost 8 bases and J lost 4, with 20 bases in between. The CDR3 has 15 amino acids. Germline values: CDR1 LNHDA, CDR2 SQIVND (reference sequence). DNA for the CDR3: TGTGCCAGTGGTGGGCATAGCGGGGTTACCACTGAAGCTTTCTTT. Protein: CASGGHSGVTTEAFF.

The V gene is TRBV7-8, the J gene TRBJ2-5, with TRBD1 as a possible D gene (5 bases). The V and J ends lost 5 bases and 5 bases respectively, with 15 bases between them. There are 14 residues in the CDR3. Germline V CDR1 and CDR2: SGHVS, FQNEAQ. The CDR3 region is CASSEIRVRETQYF. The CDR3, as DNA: TGTGCCAGCAGCGAAATCAGGGTTCGGGAGACCCAGTACTTC.

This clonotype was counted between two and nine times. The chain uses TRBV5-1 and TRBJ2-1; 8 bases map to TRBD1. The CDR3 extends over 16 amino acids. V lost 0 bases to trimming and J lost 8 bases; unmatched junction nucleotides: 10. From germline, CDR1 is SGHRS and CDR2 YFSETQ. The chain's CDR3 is CASSLGHETGADEQFF. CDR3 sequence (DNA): TGCGCCAGCAGCTTGGGTCATGAGACAGGGGCTGATGAGCAGTTCTTC.

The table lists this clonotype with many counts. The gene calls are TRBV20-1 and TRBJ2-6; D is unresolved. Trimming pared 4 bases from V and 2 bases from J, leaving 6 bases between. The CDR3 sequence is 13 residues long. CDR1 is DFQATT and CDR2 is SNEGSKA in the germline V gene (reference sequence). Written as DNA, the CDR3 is TGCAGTGCTACGGTCCCTGGGGCCAACGTCCTGACTTTC. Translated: CSATVPGANVLTF.

The CDR3 region has the DNA TGTGCCAGCAGACCCCCGGCCCCCTCCAGGGTCGTGCGTCCACCAGATACGCAGTATTTT. It yields the protein CASRPPAPSRVVRPPDTQYF. This chain connects TRBV27 to TRBJ2-3; maybe TRBD1 (5 bases). The V end was cut by 6 bases, the J end by 4 bases, with 32 bases between. CDR3 size: 20 residues. In germline, CDR1 is MNHEY, CDR2 SMNVEV (reference sequence).

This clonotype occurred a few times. Here the CDR3 reads CASSQDWDSYGYTF. CDR3 coding DNA: TGCGCCAGCAGCCAAGATTGGGACAGCTATGGCTACACCTTC. The rearrangement links TRBV4-1 to TRBJ1-2; 7 positions match TRBD1. This CDR3 contains 14 residues. Trimming removed 0 bases from V and 4 bases from J; junction bases left unmatched: 2. Per the germline V gene, CDR1 is MGHRA and CDR2 is YSYEKL.

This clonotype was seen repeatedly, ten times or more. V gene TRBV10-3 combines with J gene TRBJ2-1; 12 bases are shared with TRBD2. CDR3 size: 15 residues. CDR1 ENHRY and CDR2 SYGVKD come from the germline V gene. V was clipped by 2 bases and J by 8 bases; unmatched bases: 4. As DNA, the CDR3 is TGTGCCATCAGTGAGGCCCCTAGCGGGGGGGATGAGCAGTTCTTC. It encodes CAISEAPSGGDEQFF.

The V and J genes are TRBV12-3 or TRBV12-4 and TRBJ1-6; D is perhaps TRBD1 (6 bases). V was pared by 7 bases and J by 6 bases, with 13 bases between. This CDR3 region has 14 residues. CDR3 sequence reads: CASTSTGSNSPLHF. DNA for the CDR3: TGTGCCAGCACTTCGACAGGTTCTAATTCACCCCTCCACTTT.

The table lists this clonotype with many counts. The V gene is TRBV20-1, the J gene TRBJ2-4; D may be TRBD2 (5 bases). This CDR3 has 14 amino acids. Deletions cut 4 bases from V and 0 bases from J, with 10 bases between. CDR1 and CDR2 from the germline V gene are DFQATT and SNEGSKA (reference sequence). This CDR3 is CSAMSGLAKNIQYF. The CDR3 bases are TGCAGTGCTATGAGCGGTCTAGCCAAAAACATTCAGTACTTC.

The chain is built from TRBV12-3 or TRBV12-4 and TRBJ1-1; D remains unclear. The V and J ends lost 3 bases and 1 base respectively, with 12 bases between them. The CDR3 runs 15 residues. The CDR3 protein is CASSFLLGPNTEAFF. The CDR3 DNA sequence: TGTGCCAGCAGTTTTCTATTGGGCCCGAACACTGAAGCTTTCTTT.

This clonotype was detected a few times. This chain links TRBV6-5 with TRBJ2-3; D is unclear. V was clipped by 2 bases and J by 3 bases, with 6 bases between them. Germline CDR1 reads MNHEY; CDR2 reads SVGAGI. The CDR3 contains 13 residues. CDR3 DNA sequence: TGTGCCAGCAGTTACAGAAATACAGATACGCAGTATTTT. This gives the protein CASSYRNTDTQYF.

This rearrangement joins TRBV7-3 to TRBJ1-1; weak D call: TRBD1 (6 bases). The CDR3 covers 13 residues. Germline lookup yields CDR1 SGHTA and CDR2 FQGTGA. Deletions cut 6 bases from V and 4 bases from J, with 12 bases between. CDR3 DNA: TGTGCCAGCAGTAAACAGGGAGCCACTGAAGCTTTCTTT. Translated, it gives CASSKQGATEAFF.

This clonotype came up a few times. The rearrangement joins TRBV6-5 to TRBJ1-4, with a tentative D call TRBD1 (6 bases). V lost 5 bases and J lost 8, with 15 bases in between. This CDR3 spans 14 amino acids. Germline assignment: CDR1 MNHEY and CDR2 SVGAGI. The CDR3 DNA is TGTGCCAGCAGTGATGGGGGCCTTCGCGAAAAACTGTTTTTT. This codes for CASSDGGLREKLFF.

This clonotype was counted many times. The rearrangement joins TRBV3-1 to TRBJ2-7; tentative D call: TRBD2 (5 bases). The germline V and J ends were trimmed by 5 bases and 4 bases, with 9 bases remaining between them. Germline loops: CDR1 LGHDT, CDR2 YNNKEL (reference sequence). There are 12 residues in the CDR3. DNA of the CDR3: TGTGCCAGCAGCGGAGGCGAATACGAGCAGTACTTC. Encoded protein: CASSGGEYEQYF.

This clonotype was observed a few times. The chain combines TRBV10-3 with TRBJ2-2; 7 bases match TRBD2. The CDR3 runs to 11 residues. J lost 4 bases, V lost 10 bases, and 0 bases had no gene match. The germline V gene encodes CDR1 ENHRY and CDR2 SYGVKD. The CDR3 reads CARGGTGELFF. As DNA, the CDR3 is TGTGCCAGGGGGGGCACCGGGGAGCTGTTTTTT.

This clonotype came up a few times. In DNA, the CDR3 is TGCAGCTACGGGCAGGGGGCCCTGGACCAGAACTATGGCTACACCTTC. Residues: CSYGQGALDQNYGYTF. The chain couples TRBV29-1 to TRBJ1-2, with TRBD1 identical over 8 bases. This CDR3 spans 16 amino acids. Germline V CDR1 and CDR2: SQVTM, ANQGSEA. J gave up 2 bases and V 8 bases, and 16 bases lay outside the gene matches.

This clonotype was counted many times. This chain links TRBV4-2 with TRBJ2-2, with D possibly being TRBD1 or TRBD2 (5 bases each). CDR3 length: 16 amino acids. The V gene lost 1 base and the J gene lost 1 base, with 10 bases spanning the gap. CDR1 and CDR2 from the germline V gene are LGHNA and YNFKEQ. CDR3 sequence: CASSQGAGRNTGELFF. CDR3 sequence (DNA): TGTGCCAGCAGCCAAGGGGCAGGGAGGAACACCGGGGAGCTGTTTTTT.

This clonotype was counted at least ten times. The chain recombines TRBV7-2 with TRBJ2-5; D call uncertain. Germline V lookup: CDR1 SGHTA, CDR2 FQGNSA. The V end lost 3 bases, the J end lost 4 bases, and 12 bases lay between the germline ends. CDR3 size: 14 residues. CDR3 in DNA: TGTGCCAGCAGCTTTGGACCCAAGGGAGAGACCCAGTACTTC. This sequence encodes CASSFGPKGETQYF.

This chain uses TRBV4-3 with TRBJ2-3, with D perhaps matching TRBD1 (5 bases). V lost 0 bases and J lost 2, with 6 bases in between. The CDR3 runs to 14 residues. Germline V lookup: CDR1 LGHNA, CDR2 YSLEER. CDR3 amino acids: CASSQEGHTDTQYF. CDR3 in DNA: TGCGCCAGCAGCCAAGAGGGGCACACAGATACGCAGTATTTT.

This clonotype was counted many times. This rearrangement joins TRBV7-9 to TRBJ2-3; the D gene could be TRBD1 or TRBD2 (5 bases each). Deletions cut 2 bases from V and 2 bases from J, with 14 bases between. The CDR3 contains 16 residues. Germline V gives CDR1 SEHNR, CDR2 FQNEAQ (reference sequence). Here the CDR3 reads CASSLKFGGPTDTQYF. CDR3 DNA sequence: TGTGCCAGCAGCTTAAAGTTTGGGGGTCCCACAGATACGCAGTATTTT.

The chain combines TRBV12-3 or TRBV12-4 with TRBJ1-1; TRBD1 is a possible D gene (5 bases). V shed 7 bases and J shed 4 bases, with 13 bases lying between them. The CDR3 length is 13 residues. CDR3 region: CASTWGGGTEAFF. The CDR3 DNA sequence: TGTGCCAGCACCTGGGGGGGAGGCACTGAAGCTTTCTTT.

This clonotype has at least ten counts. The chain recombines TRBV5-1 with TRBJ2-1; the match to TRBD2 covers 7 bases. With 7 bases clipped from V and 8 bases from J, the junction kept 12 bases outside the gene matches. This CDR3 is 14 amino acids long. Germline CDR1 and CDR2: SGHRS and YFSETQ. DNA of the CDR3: TGCGCCAGCTGCGAGAGAGGGAGGGCGGATGAGCAGTTCTTC. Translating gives CASCERGRADEQFF.

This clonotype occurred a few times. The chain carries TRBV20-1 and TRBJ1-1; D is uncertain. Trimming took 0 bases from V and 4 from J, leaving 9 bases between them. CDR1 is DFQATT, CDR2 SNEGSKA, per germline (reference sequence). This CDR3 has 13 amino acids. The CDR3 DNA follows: TGCAGTGCTAGAGATTTAGACCGCACTGAAGCTTTCTTT. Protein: CSARDLDRTEAFF.

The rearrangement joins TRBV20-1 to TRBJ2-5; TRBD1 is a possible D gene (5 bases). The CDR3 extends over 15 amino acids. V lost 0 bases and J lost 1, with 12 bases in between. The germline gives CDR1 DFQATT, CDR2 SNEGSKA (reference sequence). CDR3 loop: CSARDLFDSQETQYF. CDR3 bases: TGCAGTGCTAGAGACCTTTTCGACAGCCAAGAGACCCAGTACTTC.

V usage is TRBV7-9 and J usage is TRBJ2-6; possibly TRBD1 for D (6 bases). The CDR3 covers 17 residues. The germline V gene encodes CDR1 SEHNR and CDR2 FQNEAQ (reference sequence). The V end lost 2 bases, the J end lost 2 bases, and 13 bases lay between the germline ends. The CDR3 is CASSLSLQGPGANVLTF. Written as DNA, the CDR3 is TGTGCCAGCAGCTTAAGTCTCCAGGGGCCTGGGGCCAACGTCCTGACTTTC.

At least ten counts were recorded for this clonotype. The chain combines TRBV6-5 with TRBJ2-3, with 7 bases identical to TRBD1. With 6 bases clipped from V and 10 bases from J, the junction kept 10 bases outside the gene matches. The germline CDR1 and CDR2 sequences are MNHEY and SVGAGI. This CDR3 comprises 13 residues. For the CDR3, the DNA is TGTGCCAGCAGAGAAGACAGGGCCGGTGCGCAGTATTTT. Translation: CASREDRAGAQYF.

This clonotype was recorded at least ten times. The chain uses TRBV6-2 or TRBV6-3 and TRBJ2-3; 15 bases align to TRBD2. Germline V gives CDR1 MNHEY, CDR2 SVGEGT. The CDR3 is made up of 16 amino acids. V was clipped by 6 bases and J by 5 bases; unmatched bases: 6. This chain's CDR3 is CASRLGLAGGEDTQYF. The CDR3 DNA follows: TGTGCCAGCAGGCTGGGACTAGCGGGGGGTGAAGATACGCAGTATTTT.

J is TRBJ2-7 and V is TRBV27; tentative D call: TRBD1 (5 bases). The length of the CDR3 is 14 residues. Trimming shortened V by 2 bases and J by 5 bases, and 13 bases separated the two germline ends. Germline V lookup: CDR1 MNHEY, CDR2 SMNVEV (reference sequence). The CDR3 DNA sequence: TGTGCCAGCAGTTTACAGGGAATTGGCCACGAGCAGTACTTC. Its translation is CASSLQGIGHEQYF.